Listed below are T cell receptor beta chains from one sample, sequenced in a study of blood T cell repertoires in COVID-19. TCRdb keeps only in-frame clones here, not all; method: immunoSEQ multiplex PCR. The data hold roughly 30,000 clones, with 72% observed a single time. Sequences were obtained from peripheral blood. These receptors were taken from a boy aged 2 to 10 with active or convalescent COVID-19. The conserved cysteine and the conserved F or W are not part of the CDR3 here. Each record gives: V gene, CDR3 protein.

TRBV24-1,ATSDDRQAGNQPQH
TRBV18,ASSPSPNQETQY
TRBV6-4,ASAITPGAGELF
TRBV30,AWSPIRGQGAGYT
TRBV11-2,ASSPSNTGELF
TRBV7-2,ASSFAQGAIRTEAF
TRBV5-6,ASSKTTSWNSGEKLF
TRBV28,ASSLEASSSYNEQF
TRBV10-2,AVAGGADTQY
TRBV7-8,ASSLAWYARQWGNIQY
TRBV7-8,ASSLGTSGFDQY
TRBV6-6,ASSYSTLTGNEQF
TRBV27,ASTPGTSGSSYNEQF
TRBV28,ASSFRWSGANVLT
TRBV28,ASSLSLDELAGGRYEQY
TRBV3-1/TRBV3-2,ASSQAPTNTGELF
TRBV6-5,ASSYGQSNQPQH
TRBV7-9,ASSLTGEDTQY
TRBV5-6,ASSLSKNTGELF
TRBV2,ASVESLDRSYNEQF
TRBV7-9,ASSLANQPPG
TRBV6-5,ASSSQTVSYGYT
TRBV6-1,ASSARFGGQTDTQY
TRBV29-1,SVGESRGPQH
TRBV27,ASSSIAGAQY
TRBV6-4,ASSPSTLAESSYEQY
TRBV7-2,ASSWLAGYTNEQF
TRBV30,AWSRGLHGNTIY
TRBV3-1/TRBV3-2,ASSQDGSLYRRETQY
TRBV15,ATSNRGRSLGNEQF
TRBV29-1,SVPQGTNYGYT
TRBV6-4,ASRSTGGNYGYT